This entry lists 9 T cell receptor beta chains sequenced from one sample in a study of shared clonotypes between healthy human individuals. Measured with immunoSEQ multiplex PCR; TCRdb has only the in-frame clones, and not every one. This table holds some 2,100,000 clones, almost 96% found once. Material for sequencing was naive CD4+ T cells sorted from blood. Subset specified: CD45RA+ positively selected. Receptors were obtained from a man aged 18-30 years in good health.

The CDR3: CASSPGGGLDQPQHF. The CDR3 DNA follows: TGTGCCAGCTCACCAGGAGGGGGGTTGGATCAGCCCCAGCATTTT. The V gene is TRBV18, the J gene TRBJ1-5; the D gene is possibly TRBD1 (6 bases). Germline-derived CDR1 and CDR2 are KGHSH and LQKENI. Trimming removed 2 bases from V and 5 bases from J, with 13 bases in between. This CDR3 spans 15 amino acids.

The V call is TRBV7-9, the J call TRBJ2-7; TRBD1 matches at 11 bases. CDR1 and CDR2 (germline): SEHNR, FQNEAQ (reference sequence). This CDR3 is 14 amino acids long. Trimming cost V 6 bases and J 4 bases; bases outside gene matches: 5. DNA of the CDR3: TGTGCCAGCAGGTCTGGACAGGGGGCGTACGAGCAGTACTTC. Translating gives CASRSGQGAYEQYF.

The chain recombines TRBV30 with TRBJ1-6; no clear D gene. Between the trimmed V and J ends, which lost 5 bases and 7 bases, there was a span of 12 bases. The CDR3 sequence is 13 residues long. CDR1 is GTSNPN, CDR2 SVGIG, per germline (reference sequence). CDR3 sequence reads: CAWGKAENSPLHF. The CDR3 coding sequence is TGTGCCTGGGGGAAAGCGGAAAATTCACCCCTCCACTTT. The full variable domain, completed using reference TRBV30 and TRBJ1-6, is SQTIHQWPATLVQPVGSPLSLECTVEGTSNPNLYWYRQAAGRGLQLLFYSVGIGQISSEVPQNLSASRPQDRQFILSSKKLLLSDSGFYLCAWGKAENSPLHFGNGTRLTVT.

For this clone: A read error may account for a junction end that differs from germline. The rearrangement joins TRBV5-1 to TRBJ2-3; 9 bases are shared with TRBD2. This CDR3 has 14 residues. Germline V gene lookup returns CDR1 SGHRS and CDR2 YFSETQ. For the CDR3, the DNA is TGCGCCAGCAGCAAAGGGACTAGCAGAGATACGCAGTATTTT. Translating it yields CASSKGTSRDTQYF. Supplemented by reference TRBV5-1 and TRBJ2-3, the full variable domain reads KAGVTQTPRYLIKTRGQQVTLSCSPISGHRSVSWYQQTPGQGLQFLFEYFSETQRNKGNFPGRFSGRQFSNSRSEMNVSTLELGDSALYLCASSKGTSRDTQYFGPGTRLTVL.

The V and J genes are TRBV6-5 and TRBJ2-7; TRBD2 matches 8 bases. CDR1 is MNHEY, CDR2 SVGAGI, per germline. With V trimmed by 10 bases and J by 5 bases, 13 bases remained unmatched. The CDR3 is 14 amino acids. This chain's CDR3 is CATKIGGVRDEQYF. Here the CDR3 DNA reads TGTGCCACTAAAATCGGGGGGGTCAGGGACGAGCAGTACTTC.

The J gene is TRBJ2-3, the V gene TRBV4-3; no firm D call. Trimming took 2 bases from V and 6 from J, leaving 18 bases between them. CDR1 is LGHNA, CDR2 YSLEER, per germline. The CDR3 loop spans 16 amino acids. In DNA, the CDR3 is TGCGCCAGCAGCCAACTTCTCGGGTCTTATTTGGATACGCAGTATTTT. Its protein product is CASSQLLGSYLDTQYF.

The chain couples TRBV10-3 to TRBJ1-5; 7 positions agree with TRBD1. V trimming: 6 bases; J trimming: 7 bases; junction bases outside the gene matches: 6. Per germline, CDR1 ENHRY and CDR2 SYGVKD. The CDR3 spans 13 residues. The CDR3, as DNA: TGTGCCATCAGCCAGGGGGGGTCGCAGCCCCAGCATTTT. Amino acid sequence: CAISQGGSQPQHF.

The chain combines TRBV19 with TRBJ1-2; 7 bases are a match to TRBD1. The V gene end was trimmed by 10 bases and the J gene end by 6 bases; junction bases not matched to a gene: 11. From germline, CDR1 is LNHDA and CDR2 SQIVND (reference sequence). This CDR3 comprises 13 residues. The CDR3 sequence is CATKRQGRDGYTF. For the CDR3, the DNA is TGTGCCACTAAACGACAGGGTAGGGATGGCTACACCTTC.

The J gene is TRBJ2-7, the V gene TRBV6-5, with no clear D. V was shortened by 7 bases and J by 3 bases, with 13 bases between the two germline ends. This CDR3 has 13 residues. The germline V gene has CDR1 MNHEY and CDR2 SVGAGI. This CDR3 reads CASKDPLHYEQYF. In DNA, the CDR3 is TGTGCCAGCAAAGACCCCTTGCACTACGAGCAGTACTTC.